This T cell receptor beta chain was recovered during a study of T-cell memory formation after mild COVID-19. Per germline, CDR1 MGHDK and CDR2 SYGVNS. Trimming removed 4 bases from V and 3 bases from J; junction bases left unmatched: 11. This CDR3 spans 16 amino acids. Study outcomes and limitations: Pre-infection memory already had some responding clones, implying cross-reactive memory joined.

Points on this clonotype: Its antigen is undetermined.

One entry per CDR3 protein results from TCRdb running MiXCR on the 5' RACE reads. The profile shows 50,000 or so distinct CDR3 sequences, 9.3% of them singletons. This TCR was sampled from an adult woman who had mild COVID-19 (a few samples of this study predate the infection). Cell type and time point are not known. The V call is TRBV25-1, the J call TRBJ2-5; 7 bases fit TRBD1. The sample taken for sequencing was PBMCs or a T cell subset sorted from them (not recorded which). The CDR3 here is CASSAYTGTAKETQYF. The CDR3 nucleotides are TGTGCCAGCAGTGCGTACACCGGGACAGCAAAAGAGACCCAGTACTTC.